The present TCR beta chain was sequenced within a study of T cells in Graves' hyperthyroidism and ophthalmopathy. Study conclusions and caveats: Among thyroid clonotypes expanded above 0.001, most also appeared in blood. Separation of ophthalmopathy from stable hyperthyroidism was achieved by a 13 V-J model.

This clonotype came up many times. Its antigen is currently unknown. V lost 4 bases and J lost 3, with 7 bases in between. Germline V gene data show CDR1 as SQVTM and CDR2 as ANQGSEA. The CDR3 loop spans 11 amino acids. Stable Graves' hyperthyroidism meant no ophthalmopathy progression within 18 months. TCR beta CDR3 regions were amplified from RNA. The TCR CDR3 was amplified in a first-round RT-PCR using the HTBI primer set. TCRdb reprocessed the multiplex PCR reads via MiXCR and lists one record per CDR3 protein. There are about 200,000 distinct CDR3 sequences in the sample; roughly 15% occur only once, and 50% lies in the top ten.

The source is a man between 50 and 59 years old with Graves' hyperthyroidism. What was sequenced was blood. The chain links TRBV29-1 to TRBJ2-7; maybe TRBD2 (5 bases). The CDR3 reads CSVGRDYEQYF. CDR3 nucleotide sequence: TGCAGCGTTGGACGGGACTACGAGCAGTACTTC.